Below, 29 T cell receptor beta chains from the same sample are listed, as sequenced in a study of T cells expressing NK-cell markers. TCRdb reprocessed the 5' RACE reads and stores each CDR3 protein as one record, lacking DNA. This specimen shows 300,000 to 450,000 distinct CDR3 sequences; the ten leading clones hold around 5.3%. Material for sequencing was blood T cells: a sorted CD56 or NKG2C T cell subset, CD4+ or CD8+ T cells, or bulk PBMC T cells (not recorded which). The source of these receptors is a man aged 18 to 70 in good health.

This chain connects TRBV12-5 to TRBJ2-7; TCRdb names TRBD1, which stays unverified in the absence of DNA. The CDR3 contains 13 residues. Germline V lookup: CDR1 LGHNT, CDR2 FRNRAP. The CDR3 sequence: CASGLGRAWEQYF.

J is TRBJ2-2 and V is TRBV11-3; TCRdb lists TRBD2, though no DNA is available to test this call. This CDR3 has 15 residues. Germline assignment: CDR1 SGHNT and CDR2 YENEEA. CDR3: CASSSGRPYTGELFF.

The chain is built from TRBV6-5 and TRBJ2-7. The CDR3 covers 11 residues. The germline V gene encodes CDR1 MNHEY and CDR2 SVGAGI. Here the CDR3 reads CASSLYNQQYF.

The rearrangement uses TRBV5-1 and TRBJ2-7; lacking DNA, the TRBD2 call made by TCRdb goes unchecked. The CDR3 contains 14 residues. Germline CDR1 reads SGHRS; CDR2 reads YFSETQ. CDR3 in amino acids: CASSSTSGSYEQYF.

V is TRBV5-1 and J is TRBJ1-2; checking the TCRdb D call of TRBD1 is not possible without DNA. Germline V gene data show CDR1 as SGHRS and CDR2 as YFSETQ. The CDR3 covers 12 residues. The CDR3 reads CASSAGTPGYTF.

CDR3 in amino acids: CSAHLTGGTEAFF. This chain joins TRBV20-1 and TRBJ1-1; TCRdb outputs TRBD1, but without DNA this stays unchecked. This CDR3 contains 13 residues. Per germline, CDR1 DFQATT and CDR2 SNEGSKA (reference sequence).

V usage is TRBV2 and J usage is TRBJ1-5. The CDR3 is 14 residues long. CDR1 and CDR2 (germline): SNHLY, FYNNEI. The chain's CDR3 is CASNPRRVGQPQHF.

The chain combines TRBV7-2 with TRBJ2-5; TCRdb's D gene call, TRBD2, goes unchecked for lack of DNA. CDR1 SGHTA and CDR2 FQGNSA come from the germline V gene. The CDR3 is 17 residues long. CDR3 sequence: CASSLGTSGGARETQYF.

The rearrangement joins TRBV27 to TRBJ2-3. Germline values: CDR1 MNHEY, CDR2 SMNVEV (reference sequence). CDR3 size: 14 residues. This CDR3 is CASSWTQTTDTQYF.

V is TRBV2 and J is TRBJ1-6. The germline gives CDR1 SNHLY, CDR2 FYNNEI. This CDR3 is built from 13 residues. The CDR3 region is CASSEGRSKTLHF.

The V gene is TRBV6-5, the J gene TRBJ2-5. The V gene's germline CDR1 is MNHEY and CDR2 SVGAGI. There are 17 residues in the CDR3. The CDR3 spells CASSYRSSGLPQETQYF.

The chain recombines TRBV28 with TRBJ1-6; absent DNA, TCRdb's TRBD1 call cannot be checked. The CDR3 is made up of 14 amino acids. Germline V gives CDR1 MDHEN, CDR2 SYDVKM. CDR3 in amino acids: CASKADRVSSPLHF.

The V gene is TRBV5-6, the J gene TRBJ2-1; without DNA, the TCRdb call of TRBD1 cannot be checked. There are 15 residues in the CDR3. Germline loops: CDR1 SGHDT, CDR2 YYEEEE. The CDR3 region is CASSLGWQGINEQFF.

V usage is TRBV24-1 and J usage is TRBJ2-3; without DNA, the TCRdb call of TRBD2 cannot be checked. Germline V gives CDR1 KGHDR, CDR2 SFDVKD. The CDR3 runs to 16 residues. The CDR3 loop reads CATSETSGVSTDTQYF.

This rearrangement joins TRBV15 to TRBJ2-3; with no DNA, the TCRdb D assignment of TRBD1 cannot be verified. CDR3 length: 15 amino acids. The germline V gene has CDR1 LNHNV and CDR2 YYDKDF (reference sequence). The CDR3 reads CATSRVRGISDTQYF.

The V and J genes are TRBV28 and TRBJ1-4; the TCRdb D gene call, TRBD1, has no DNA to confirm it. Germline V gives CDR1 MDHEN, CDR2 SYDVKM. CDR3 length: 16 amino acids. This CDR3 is CASSLPPRGINEKLFF.

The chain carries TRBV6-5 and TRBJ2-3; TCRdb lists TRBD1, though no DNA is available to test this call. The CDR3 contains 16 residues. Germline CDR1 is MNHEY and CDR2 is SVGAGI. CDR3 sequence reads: CASSNRGYGGTDTQYF.

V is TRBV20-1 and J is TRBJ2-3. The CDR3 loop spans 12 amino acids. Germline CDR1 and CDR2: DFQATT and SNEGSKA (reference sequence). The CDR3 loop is CSARSLGDTQYF.

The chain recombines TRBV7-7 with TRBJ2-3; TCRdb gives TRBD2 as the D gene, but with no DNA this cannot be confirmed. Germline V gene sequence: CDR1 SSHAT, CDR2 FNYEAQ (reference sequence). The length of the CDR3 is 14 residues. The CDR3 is CASSPSALADTQYF.

The CDR3 sequence: CASSLAPHSTDTQYF. The chain has TRBV7-9 and TRBJ2-3. This CDR3 has 15 residues. In germline, CDR1 is SEHNR, CDR2 FQNEAQ (reference sequence).

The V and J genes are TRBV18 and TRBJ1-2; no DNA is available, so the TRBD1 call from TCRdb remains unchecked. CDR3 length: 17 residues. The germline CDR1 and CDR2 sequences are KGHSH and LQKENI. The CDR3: CASSPLVVSGGNYGYTF.

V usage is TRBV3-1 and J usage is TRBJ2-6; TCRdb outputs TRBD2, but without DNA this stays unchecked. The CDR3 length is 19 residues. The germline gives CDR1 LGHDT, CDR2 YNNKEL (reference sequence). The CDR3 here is CASSQAGTSVLSGANVLTF.

The CDR3: CASSKTSGGGDEQYF. The V call is TRBV7-2, the J call TRBJ2-7; TCRdb calls TRBD2, which cannot be checked without DNA. This CDR3 spans 15 amino acids. From germline, CDR1 is SGHTA and CDR2 FQGNSA.

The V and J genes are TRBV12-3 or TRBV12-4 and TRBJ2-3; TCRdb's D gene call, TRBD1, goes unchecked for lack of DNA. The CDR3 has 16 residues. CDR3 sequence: CASSFLGVGGIGTQYF.

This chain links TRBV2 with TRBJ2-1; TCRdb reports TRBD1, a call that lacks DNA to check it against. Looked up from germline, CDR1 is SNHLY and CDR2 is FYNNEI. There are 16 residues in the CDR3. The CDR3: CASSPTRMGVLNEQFF.

This chain's CDR3 is CASSEFQKSEAFF. The genes are TRBV6-1 and TRBJ1-1. The CDR3 runs to 13 residues. Looked up from germline, CDR1 is MNHNS and CDR2 is SASEGT.

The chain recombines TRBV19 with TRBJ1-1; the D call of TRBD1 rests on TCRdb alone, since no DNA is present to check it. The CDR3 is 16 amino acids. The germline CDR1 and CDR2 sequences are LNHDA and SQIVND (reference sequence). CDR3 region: CASSIEAGGSGTEAFF.

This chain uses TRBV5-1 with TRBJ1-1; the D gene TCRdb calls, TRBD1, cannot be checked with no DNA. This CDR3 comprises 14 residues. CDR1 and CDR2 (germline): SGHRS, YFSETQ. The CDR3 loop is CASSLGQGMVEAFF.

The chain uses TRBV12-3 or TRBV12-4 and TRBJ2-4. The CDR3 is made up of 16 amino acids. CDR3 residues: CASSLSGSTAKNIQYF.